This T cell receptor (beta chain) was found in a study of T cells after yellow fever vaccination (dated by TCRdb to between 2018 and 2020). Describing the broader study: Libraries from fractions with low cell numbers were prepared with the SMART-Seq v4 Ultra Low Input RNA kit. Bulk TCR alpha and beta repertoires were sequenced longitudinally to track T-cell clones before and after primary and booster YFV17D yellow fever vaccination. Two healthy male donors, one aged 18 to 30 and one aged 30 to 39 years, were included in the cohort. Bulk PBMC replicates and cell subsets were isolated from blood drawn at multiple timepoints before and after both primary and secondary immunization.

From cysteine to phenylalanine, the CDR3 is 15 amino acids long. The read is trimmed to its CDR3 DNA, 45 bases read in frame from base 1. Germline trimming amounts to 6 bases on V and 5 bases on J, with 9 as the count of junction bases outside the gene matches. The CDR1 and CDR2 encoded by the germline V gene (reference sequence) are DFQATT and SNEGSKA. TCR cDNA was synthesized by 5'RACE template switching, which introduced a universal primer site and unique molecular identifiers. Priming of cDNA synthesis was performed from both the TCR alpha and TCR beta constant segments. Libraries were amplified in two PCR steps, with sample barcodes and sequencing adapters added in the second step. Libraries were sequenced on Illumina HiSeq 2500 (2x100 bp) or NovaSeq (2x150 bp). As for how the authors treated the data: Reads were demultiplexed and collapsed into UMI consensus sequences with MIGEC, and V(D)J alignment was performed with MiXCR. Using edgeR on replicate PBMC samples, clonotypes were called vaccine-responding if FDR was below 0.01 and the log2 fold change was above 5 up to day 15. CD4 or CD8 identity was assigned to each bulk clonotype according to whether the clonotype was present at higher abundance in the sequenced CD4 repertoire or the sequenced CD8 repertoire. The raw public reads went through TCRdb reprocessing: fastp at Q25, MiXCR clone calling, in-frame beta chains kept. Rows merge per CDR3 protein into single entries with the most common DNA and genes. The V and J calls and clone size are TCRdb's, not the authors'. The sample table lists roughly 170,000 distinct CDR3 sequences, approximately 6.2% of them with a count of one. 2.5% to 3.5% of the sample is taken by the ten largest.

Overall study outcomes, separate from this receptor: Because the study included only a couple of donors, the extent to which the findings can be generalized is limited. A small fraction of clonotypes appeared in both the CD4 and CD8 compartments, likely as a result of convergent recombination. The secondary T-cell response was found to be weaker but faster than the primary response, with a peak reached on day 5 rather than on day 15. Computational filtering was needed because FACS-sorted repertoires could contain abundant contaminating clonotypes from the bulk population. After the booster, most of the clones that had expanded following primary vaccination were detected again (around 97% of CD4 and 80% to 90% of CD8), which suggests that memory was broadly maintained.

This clonotype was seen a handful of times. It lacks a known antigen. No base qualities exist here, and no much larger clone lies one base off it. The treatment or condition tag for this specimen amounts to: live attenuated yellow fever vaccine strain. A standard Ficoll-Paque protocol was used to isolate PBMCs from peripheral blood. CD4 and CD8 T-cell fractions were isolated with Dynabeads CD4 and CD8 positive selection kits. RNA was extracted with TriZol from bulk PBMCs, CD4 and CD8 fractions, and dextramer-positive and dextramer-negative fractions. The sequencing here drew on CD4+ T cells sorted from PBMCs, taken on the day of the first yellow fever vaccination. Recombination linked TRBV20-1 to TRBJ1-6, and 8 bases in between align with TRBD1. The sequence derives from a man aged 18 to 35 who received the YFV17D yellow fever vaccine. The CDR3 loop reads CSASGQATNNSPLHF. The base sequence is TGCAGTGCGTCGGGACAGGCCACCAATAATTCACCCCTCCACTTT.